These T cell receptor beta chains were read from a single sample in a study of T cell responses to AZD1222 COVID-19 vaccine. The method was immunoSEQ multiplex PCR; TCRdb's version includes in-frame clones alone and lacks a portion of them. The sample holds tens of thousands of clones, about 88% seen once. Sequencing was performed on peripheral blood, taken on day 0 of AZD1222 vaccination. The source of these receptors is an adult in good health. The CDR3 runs from the conserved cysteine through the conserved F or W. The D gene is left open where the match is weak.

>TRBJ1-2|TRBD1|TRBV25-1
CASSERGTVPGYTF
>TRBJ2-7|.|TRBV28
CASSLTDRFSYEQYF
>TRBJ2-7|.|TRBV15
CATSTGYEQYF
>TRBJ1-5|.|TRBV7-8
CASSLLGSASQPQHF
>TRBJ1-2|.|TRBV4-3
CASSQDITGPRIGYTF
>TRBJ2-1|.|TRBV27
CASTVGLDVNEQFF
>TRBJ1-1|TRBD1|TRBV12-3/TRBV12-4
CASRKQGGTEAFF
>TRBJ1-3|.|TRBV10-2
CASRNSGNTIYF
>TRBJ2-7|.|TRBV4-1
CASSQAGRREQYF
>TRBJ1-2|.|TRBV6-5
CASRNSNRELYGYTF
>TRBJ1-5|TRBD1|TRBV7-6
CASSVPGQGYF
>TRBJ1-1|.|TRBV10-3
CAISPNSAGTQQGFYEAFF
>TRBJ2-5|.|TRBV5-5
CASSLTRQAIIQETQYF
>TRBJ2-1|TRBD2|TRBV6-5
CASSPGLARNEQFF
>TRBJ1-6|.|TRBV5-8
CASSLGGFNSPLHF